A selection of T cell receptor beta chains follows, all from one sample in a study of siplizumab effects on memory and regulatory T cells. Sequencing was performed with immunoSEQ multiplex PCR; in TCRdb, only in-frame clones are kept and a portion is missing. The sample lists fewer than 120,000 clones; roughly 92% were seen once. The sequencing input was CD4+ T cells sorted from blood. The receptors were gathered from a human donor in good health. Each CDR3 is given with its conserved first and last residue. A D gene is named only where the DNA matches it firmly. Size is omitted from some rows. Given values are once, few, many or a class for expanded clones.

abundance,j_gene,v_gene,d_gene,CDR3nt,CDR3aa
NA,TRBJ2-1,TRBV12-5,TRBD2,TGTGCTAGTGGTTTTGGCGGGAGGAGCGGCAATGAGCAGTTCTTC,CASGFGGRSGNEQFF
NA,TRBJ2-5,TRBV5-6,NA,TGTGCCAGCAGTAATCGACTATTCCGGGGAGAGACCCAGTACTTC,CASSNRLFRGETQYF
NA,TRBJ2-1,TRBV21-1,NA,TGTGCCAGCAGCAAAGGACCGGGAGAGGCGGTCTACAATGAGCAGTTCTTC,CASSKGPGEAVYNEQFF
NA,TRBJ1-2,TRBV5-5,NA,TGTGCCAGCAGCTTGGTTTTTGAAGCAGCATATGGCTACACCTTC,CASSLVFEAAYGYTF
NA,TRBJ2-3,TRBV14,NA,TGTGCCAGCAGGGTAGCTGGCGGAGATACGCAGTATTTT,CASRVAGGDTQYF
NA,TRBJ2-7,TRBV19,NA,TGTGCCAGTAGTTTCTGGGCAGGAGGCCCCACCGAGCAGTACTTC,CASSFWAGGPTEQYF
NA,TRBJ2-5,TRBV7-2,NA,TGTGCCAGCAGCCCGCGGTGGGAGGAGACCCAGTACTTC,CASSPRWEETQYF
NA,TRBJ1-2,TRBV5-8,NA,TGTGCCAGCAGCTTGAAGATGGCAGCCTATGGCTACACCTTC,CASSLKMAAYGYTF
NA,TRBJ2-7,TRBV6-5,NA,TGTGCCAGCAGTTACTCGAGATTATCCTACGAGCAGTACTTC,CASSYSRLSYEQYF
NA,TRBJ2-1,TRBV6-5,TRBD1,TGTGCCAGCAGTTTCCGGGACAGCTCCTACAATGAGCAGTTCTTC,CASSFRDSSYNEQFF
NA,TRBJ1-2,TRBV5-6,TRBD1,TGTGCCAGCAGGCGACAGGGAAACTATGGCTACACCTTC,CASRRQGNYGYTF
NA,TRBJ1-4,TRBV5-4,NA,TGTGCCAGCAGCTTGTCACAGGGAGATGAAAAACTGTTTTTT,CASSLSQGDEKLFF
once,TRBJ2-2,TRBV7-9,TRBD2,TGTGCCAGCAGCCCGAGACTAGCGGGGGTCACCGGGGAGCTGTTTTTT,CASSPRLAGVTGELFF
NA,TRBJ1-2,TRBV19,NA,TGTGCCAGTAGTCCCCCCCGGCCAGGGTATCTCTCGGTGGCTGGCTACACCTTC,CASSPPRPGYLSVAGYTF
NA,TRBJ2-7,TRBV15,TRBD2,TGTGCCACCAGCACCCGAAGGCGGGGGGACACTACCTACGAGCAGTACTTC,CATSTRRRGDTTYEQYF
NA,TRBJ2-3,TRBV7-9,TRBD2,TGTGCCAGCAGCGCCGGACTAGCGGGTGGAGATACGCAGTATTTT,CASSAGLAGGDTQYF
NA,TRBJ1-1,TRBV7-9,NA,TGTGCCAGCGGGAATGAACTGGGGTCCGGGGGTATGAACACTGAAGCTTTCTTT,CASGNELGSGGMNTEAFF
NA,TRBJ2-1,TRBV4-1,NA,TGCGCCAGCAGCCAAGATCCAAGCGGCCGGAACAATGAGCAGTTCTTC,CASSQDPSGRNNEQFF
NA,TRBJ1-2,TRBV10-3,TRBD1,TGTGCCATCAGGACGGGACAGGGAAACTATGGCTACACCTTC,CAIRTGQGNYGYTF
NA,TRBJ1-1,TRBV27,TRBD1,TGTGCCAGCAGCCCAGCAGGGGGCAGAGGAACTGAAGCTTTCTTT,CASSPAGGRGTEAFF
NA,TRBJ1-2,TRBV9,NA,TGTGCCAGCAGCGTAGAATCGGTCGGGGGCTACACCTTC,CASSVESVGGYTF
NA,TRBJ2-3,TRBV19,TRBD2,TGTGCCAGTAGTGAACTAGCGCGCACAGATACGCAGTATTTT,CASSELARTDTQYF
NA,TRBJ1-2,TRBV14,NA,TGTGCCAGCAGCCAAGCAGGCCGCCCGCCTAACTATGGCTACACCTTC,CASSQAGRPPNYGYTF
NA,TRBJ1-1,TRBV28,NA,TGTGCCAGCATGGGGAAAGATACTTTCTTT,CASMGKDTFF
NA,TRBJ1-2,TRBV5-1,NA,TGCGCCAGCAGCTTGGCCGGATCGGCGGGGGGCTACACCTTC,CASSLAGSAGGYTF
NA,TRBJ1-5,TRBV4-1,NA,TGCGCCAGCAGCCAAGTTCAACGTCATAGCAATCAGCCCCAGCATTTT,CASSQVQRHSNQPQHF
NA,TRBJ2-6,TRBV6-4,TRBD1,TGTGCCAGCAGTGAGTCGGGGACAGGGTCCTCTGGGGCCAACGTCCTGACTTTC,CASSESGTGSSGANVLTF
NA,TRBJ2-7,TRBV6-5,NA,TGTGCCAGCACAGAGGTACTAGGGGACGAGCAGTACTTC,CASTEVLGDEQYF
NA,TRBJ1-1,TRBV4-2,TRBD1,TGTGCCAGCAGCCAAGTTTCAGGGGGCACTGAAGCTTTCTTT,CASSQVSGGTEAFF
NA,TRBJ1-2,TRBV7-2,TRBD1,TGTGCCAGCAGCGCTGACAGGGGGCGCCCCCATGGCTACACCTTC,CASSADRGRPHGYTF
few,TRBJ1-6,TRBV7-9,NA,TGTGCCAGCAGCTTGCAGGAAGGACCCCTCCACTTT,CASSLQEGPLHF
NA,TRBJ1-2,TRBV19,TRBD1,TGTGCCAGTAGTATACCCAGGGGGACGGGTGGCTACACCTTC,CASSIPRGTGGYTF
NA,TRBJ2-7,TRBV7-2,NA,TGTGCCAGCAGCTTAGACAGGGCCGAGCAGTACTTC,CASSLDRAEQYF
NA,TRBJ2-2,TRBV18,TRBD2,TGTGCCAGCTCACCACAGGGCGGGGGACGGATCACCGGGGAGCTGTTTTTT,CASSPQGGGRITGELFF
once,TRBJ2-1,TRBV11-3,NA,TGTGCCAGCAGCTTAACCGGGGCCGGGAATGAGCAGTTCTTC,CASSLTGAGNEQFF
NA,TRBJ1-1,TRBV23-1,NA,TGCGCCAGCAGTCAAGGGCAGGGTGACACTGAAGCTTTCTTT,CASSQGQGDTEAFF
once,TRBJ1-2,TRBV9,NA,TGTGCCAGCAGCGTAACCGGACAGTCTGGCTACACCTTC,CASSVTGQSGYTF
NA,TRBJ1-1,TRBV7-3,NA,TGTGCCAGCAGATCGGCAATGAACACTGAAGCTTTCTTT,CASRSAMNTEAFF
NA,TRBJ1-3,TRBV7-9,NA,TGTGCCAGCAGGCCTCTGAAGACTGTTGGAAACACCATATATTTT,CASRPLKTVGNTIYF
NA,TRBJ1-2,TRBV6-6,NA,TGTGCCAGCAGTTACGACGGAGCCTATGGCTACACCTTC,CASSYDGAYGYTF
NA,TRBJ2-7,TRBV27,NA,TGTGCCAGCGGGGACTTGGGGGCCGGCGAGCAGTACTTC,CASGDLGAGEQYF
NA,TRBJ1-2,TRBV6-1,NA,TGTGCCAGCAGTGAGGGACTAACCCCCTACTATGGCTACACCTTC,CASSEGLTPYYGYTF
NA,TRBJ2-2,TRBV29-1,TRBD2,TGCAGCGTTCGACTAGCGCGCGGCGGGGAGCTGTTTTTT,CSVRLARGGELFF
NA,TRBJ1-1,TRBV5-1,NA,TGCGCCAGCAGCTGGGGACCTGGTGGCACTGAAGCTTTCTTT,CASSWGPGGTEAFF
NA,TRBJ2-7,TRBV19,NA,TGTGCCAGTAGTATCGAGGGTTCCATCGGGCAGTACTTC,CASSIEGSIGQYF